This passage covers 32 T cell receptor beta chains from one sample sequenced in a study of blood T cells in healthy people across ages. PCR was performed a second time for about 7 to 11 cycles using a sample-barcoded 5' primer and a J-beta primer mix. Each CDR3 protein gets one entry after TCRdb re-called the 5' RACE reads with MiXCR. The top ten hold approximately 20% of the sample, which has 1,100,000 or so distinct CDR3 sequences, roughly 45% seen once. Material for sequencing was blood. The receptors were gathered from a woman aged 60 to 75 in good health.

This clonotype was counted between two and nine times. This sequence joins TRBV12-5 and TRBJ1-5; D gene uncertain. This CDR3 comprises 15 residues. Per germline, CDR1 LGHNT and CDR2 FRNRAP. Trimming stripped 1 base from V and 4 bases from J, with 11 bases between. The DNA of the CDR3 is TGTGCTAGTGGTTTGGGACAAGCTAATAATCAGCCCCAGCATTTT. Its protein product is CASGLGQANNQPQHF.

This clonotype was seen only a few times. The chain recombines TRBV6-6 with TRBJ2-7; TRBD1 agrees at 8 bases. Germline CDR1 and CDR2: MNHNY and SVGAGI (reference sequence). The V gene end was trimmed by 6 bases and the J gene end by 2 bases; junction bases not matched to a gene: 12. This CDR3 contains 16 residues. The CDR3: CASRGQGKRATYEQYF. The CDR3 DNA is TGTGCCAGCAGAGGACAGGGCAAGCGGGCTACCTACGAGCAGTACTTC.

At least ten counts were recorded for this clonotype. CDR3 sequence (DNA): TGCAGCGTTGAAGATTCCGATCCGGGTCTAGCGGGGACCTACGAGCAGTACTTC. Translated, it gives CSVEDSDPGLAGTYEQYF. The V gene is TRBV29-1, the J gene TRBJ2-7; 9 positions agree with TRBD2. Unmatched junction bases numbered 14, after V lost 0 bases and J lost 2 bases. The CDR3 covers 18 residues. From germline, CDR1 is SQVTM and CDR2 ANQGSEA.

This clonotype was detected a few times. The genes are TRBV6-5 and TRBJ1-4; possible D gene TRBD1, 6 bases. Germline V gene sequence: CDR1 MNHEY, CDR2 SVGAGI. The V gene lost 7 bases and the J gene lost 7 bases, with 13 bases spanning the gap. CDR3 length: 13 amino acids. The CDR3 loop is CASMGGSGEKLFF. The CDR3 nucleotides read TGTGCCAGCATGGGGGGCTCGGGTGAAAAACTGTTTTTT.

The chain links TRBV7-2 to TRBJ1-2; D possibly corresponds to TRBD1 (6 bases). CDR1 SGHTA and CDR2 FQGNSA come from the germline V gene. This CDR3 has 14 amino acids. Trimming left V 5 bases short and J 3 bases short, with 13 bases between. The CDR3 region is CASSPQQGHYGYTF. CDR3 DNA: TGTGCCAGCAGCCCCCAACAGGGCCACTATGGCTACACCTTC. Full variable domain (missing parts from reference TRBV7-2 and TRBJ1-2): GAGVSQSPSNKVTEKGKDVELRCDPISGHTALYWYRQSLGQGLEFLIYFQGNSAPDKSGLPSDRFSAERTGGSVSTLTIQRTQQEDSAVYLCASSPQQGHYGYTFGSGTRLTVV.

This clonotype was seen more than once but under ten times. The rearrangement uses TRBV29-1 and TRBJ1-2; possibly TRBD1 for D (5 bases). The CDR3 consists of 13 residues. Trimming took 6 bases from V and 0 from J, leaving 11 bases between them. Per the germline V gene, CDR1 is SQVTM and CDR2 is ANQGSEA. CDR3 sequence: CSVAGGANYGYTF. The CDR3 DNA reads as TGCAGCGTCGCGGGGGGAGCTAACTATGGCTACACCTTC. Combining the CDR3 with reference TRBV29-1 and TRBJ1-2 gives the whole variable domain SAVISQKPSRDICQRGTSLTIQCQVDSQVTMMFWYRQQPGQSLTLIATANQGSEATYESGFVIDKFPISRPNLTFSTLTVSNMSPEDSSIYLCSVAGGANYGYTFGSGTRLTVV.

This clonotype was seen more than once but under ten times. The chain employs TRBV12-3 or TRBV12-4 and TRBJ2-7, with TRBD2 matching 8 bases. V dropped 4 bases and J dropped 2; count of bases not matched to a gene: 7. CDR3 size: 15 residues. CDR3 DNA sequence: TGTGCCAGCAGTTCTCCGGGGGGGGCCACCTACGAGCAGTACTTC. The encoded protein is CASSSPGGATYEQYF.

The chain has TRBV4-2 and TRBJ1-1; weak D call: TRBD1 (5 bases). The CDR3 has 15 residues. V was trimmed by 4 bases and J by 2 bases, leaving 14 bases between them. Per the germline V gene, CDR1 is LGHNA and CDR2 is YNFKEQ. The CDR3 here is CASSLGVDGNTEAFF. DNA of the CDR3: TGTGCCAGCAGCCTGGGGGTCGACGGTAACACTGAAGCTTTCTTT.

Only a few counts were recorded for this clonotype. The chain couples TRBV15 to TRBJ1-4; D uncertain. Germline loops: CDR1 LNHNV, CDR2 YYDKDF (reference sequence). V lost 0 bases and J lost 7, with 9 bases in between. CDR3 size: 14 residues. The CDR3 DNA is TGTGCCACCAGCAGAGATATGGCGAGTGAAAAACTGTTTTTT. It is translated as CATSRDMASEKLFF.

This clonotype has at least ten counts. V is TRBV3-1 and J is TRBJ2-5, with D unresolved. The CDR3 is made up of 13 amino acids. CDR1 is LGHDT and CDR2 is YNNKEL in the germline V gene (reference sequence). V lost 1 base and J 4 bases, leaving 7 bases between the germline ends. CDR3 in DNA: TGTGCCAGCAGCCAAGTTCTGCGAGAGACCCAGTACTTC. Translation: CASSQVLRETQYF.

This clonotype was counted only a few times. CDR3 sequence reads: CSVVFRAETQYF. CDR3 coding DNA: TGCAGCGTTGTGTTCAGGGCAGAGACCCAGTACTTC. The gene calls are TRBV29-1 and TRBJ2-4, with a weak D call TRBD1 (5 bases). The J call is in doubt because the DNA end fits TRBJ2-5 better. This CDR3 spans 12 amino acids. In germline, CDR1 is SQVTM, CDR2 ANQGSEA.

This clonotype occurred many times. The chain carries TRBV25-1 and TRBJ1-2; possibly TRBD1 for D (5 bases). The CDR3 contains 17 residues. Germline values: CDR1 MGHDK, CDR2 SYGVNS. With 1 base removed from V and 3 bases from J, the gap between germline ends came to 18 bases. As DNA, the CDR3 is TGTGCCAGCAGTGAATTGCGCCGAGGGACTCTTGACTATGGCTACACCTTC. The encoded protein is CASSELRRGTLDYGYTF.

This clonotype was observed a handful of times. The chain uses TRBV20-1 and TRBJ2-5; 12 bases line up with TRBD2. Unmatched junction bases numbered 8, after V lost 1 base and J lost 5 bases. CDR3 size: 16 residues. From germline, CDR1 is DFQATT and CDR2 SNEGSKA (reference sequence). The CDR3 bases are TGCAGTGCTAGAGGACCTAGCGGGAGGGTAGTGGAGACCCAGTACTTC. Protein: CSARGPSGRVVETQYF.

The rearrangement joins TRBV6-5 to TRBJ2-5; maybe TRBD2 (6 bases). The CDR3 is 14 amino acids. Germline-derived CDR1 and CDR2 are MNHEY and SVGAGI. Between the trimmed V and J ends, which lost 2 bases and 1 base, there was a span of 8 bases. CDR3 in amino acids: CASSYGGIQETQYF. Written as DNA, the CDR3 is TGTGCCAGCAGTTACGGGGGGATCCAAGAGACCCAGTACTTC.

This chain links TRBV14 with TRBJ2-3; D might be TRBD2 (6 bases). The germline gives CDR1 SGHDN, CDR2 FVKESK. The V end was cut by 2 bases, the J end by 6 bases, with 12 bases between. The CDR3 length is 14 residues. CDR3 nucleotides: TGTGCCAGCAGCCAACGATCGCGGGGTGATACGCAGTATTTT. Its protein is CASSQRSRGDTQYF.

This clonotype came up a few times. V and J are TRBV20-1 and TRBJ1-6; a possible D gene is TRBD1 (6 bases). V was shortened by 5 bases and J by 8 bases, with 22 bases between the two germline ends. Germline-derived CDR1 and CDR2 are DFQATT and SNEGSKA (reference sequence). The CDR3 covers 16 residues. The DNA of the CDR3 is TGCAGTGCTCGGAAGGGCGACAGGTCTTCTTATTCACCCCTCCACTTT. Its protein product is CSARKGDRSSYSPLHF.

The V call is TRBV12-3 or TRBV12-4, the J call TRBJ2-3; 9 nucleotides align to TRBD2. The CDR3 sequence is 15 residues long. V lost 5 bases and J lost 4; bases outside the gene matches: 7. The CDR3 coding sequence is TGTGCCAGCAGTCTAATAGCGGGAGCCGCAGATACGCAGTATTTT. This sequence encodes CASSLIAGAADTQYF.

This chain connects TRBV14 to TRBJ2-5; D remains unclear. Germline CDR1 SGHDN, CDR2 FVKESK. Trimming stripped 0 bases from V and 4 bases from J, with 12 bases between. The CDR3 runs 15 residues. CDR3 protein: CASSQEGWVGETQYF. The CDR3 DNA sequence: TGTGCCAGCAGCCAAGAGGGGTGGGTTGGAGAGACCCAGTACTTC.

The V call is TRBV28, the J call TRBJ2-5; TRBD1 aligns across 9 bases. J gave up 11 bases and V 2 bases, and 9 bases lay outside the gene matches. CDR1 is MDHEN, CDR2 SYDVKM, per germline. The CDR3 totals 14 residues. Here the CDR3 reads CASSLVGQGTKQYF. CDR3 DNA: TGTGCCAGCAGTTTAGTGGGACAGGGAACCAAGCAGTACTTC.

This chain links TRBV4-1 with TRBJ2-6; no clear D gene. The germline CDR1 and CDR2 sequences are MGHRA and YSYEKL. The CDR3 extends over 14 amino acids. Trimming removed 1 base at V and 4 bases at J, with 5 bases between. The CDR3 DNA is TGCGCCAGCAGCCAAGGTGTGGGGGCCAACGTCCTGACTTTC. Its protein product is CASSQGVGANVLTF.

The gene calls are TRBV5-1 and TRBJ2-1; D ambiguous. V was clipped by 0 bases and J by 8 bases, with 15 bases between them. There are 15 residues in the CDR3. In germline, CDR1 is SGHRS, CDR2 YFSETQ. CDR3 DNA sequence: TGCGCCAGCAGCTTGGGCGGCGGACGGAGTGATGAGCAGTTCTTC. As protein: CASSLGGGRSDEQFF.

The chain has TRBV5-1 and TRBJ1-2; D might be TRBD1 (6 bases). Germline V lookup: CDR1 SGHRS, CDR2 YFSETQ. The CDR3 extends over 12 amino acids. V was cut by 7 bases and J by 4 bases, with 11 bases left in between. CDR3: CASQGFGYGYTF. The CDR3 bases are TGCGCCAGCCAGGGGTTTGGCTATGGCTACACCTTC.

The V call is TRBV6-1, the J call TRBJ2-5; 11 bases line up with TRBD2. The V gene's germline CDR1 is MNHNS and CDR2 SASEGT. The CDR3 is 20 amino acids. After removal of 0 bases from V and 11 bases from J, the junction contained 23 bases not matched to a gene. CDR3 in amino acids: CASSEAKLAGGGGKYNEQYF. The CDR3 bases are TGTGCCAGCAGTGAAGCGAAGCTAGCGGGAGGAGGGGGGAAATACAATGAGCAGTACTTC.

The chain joins TRBV20-1 to TRBJ1-6; 9 bases are shared with TRBD1. The germline V gene encodes CDR1 DFQATT and CDR2 SNEGSKA (reference sequence). V lost 4 bases to trimming and J lost 5 bases; unmatched junction nucleotides: 12. This CDR3 is built from 17 residues. Here the CDR3 DNA reads TGCAGTGCTACTTACCCAGGACAGGGGTTCCATAATTCACCCCTCCACTTT. This translates into CSATYPGQGFHNSPLHF.

The chain recombines TRBV10-2 with TRBJ1-4; the D is unclear. CDR1 and CDR2 (germline): WSHSY, SAAADI. V was clipped by 6 bases and J by 3 bases, with 8 bases between them. This CDR3 contains 13 residues. The CDR3 here is CASRGRANEKLFF. The CDR3 DNA reads as TGCGCCAGCAGGGGGAGAGCTAATGAAAAACTGTTTTTT.

The chain combines TRBV20-1 with TRBJ2-3; 10 bases align to TRBD2. V trimming: 4 bases; J trimming: 8 bases; junction bases outside the gene matches: 18. This CDR3 is 17 amino acids long. Germline V gene lookup returns CDR1 DFQATT and CDR2 SNEGSKA (reference sequence). CDR3 nucleotides: TGCAGTGCTATCCTTGGGGCTAGCGGGAGCAGTGCAGGTACGCAGTATTTT. Translated, it gives CSAILGASGSSAGTQYF.

The V call is TRBV21-1, the J call TRBJ2-1; no check of the table's D call, TRBD1, against the DNA was made. TRBV21-1 is reported as a pseudogene. The CDR3 extends over 18 amino acids. The CDR3, as DNA: TGTGCCAGCAGCAAAGGCGACAGGGCGGTTAGCTCCTACAATGAGCAGTTCTTC. Its translation is CASSKGDRAVSSYNEQFF.

The CDR3 DNA sequence: TGTGCCAGCAGTTTCATGGGTCCCTACAATGAGCAGTTCTTC. It yields the protein CASSFMGPYNEQFF. V gene TRBV12-3 or TRBV12-4 combines with J gene TRBJ2-1; D remains unclear. This CDR3 has 14 residues. Trimming removed 3 bases from V and 2 bases from J, with 8 bases in between.

This clonotype was seen more than once but under ten times. The chain recombines TRBV12-3 or TRBV12-4 with TRBJ2-5; the match to TRBD2 covers 11 bases. V dropped 6 bases and J dropped 3; count of bases not matched to a gene: 6. This CDR3 comprises 15 residues. The CDR3 DNA reads as TGTGCCAGCAGCCCGGGACTAGCGGAGGAAGAGACCCAGTACTTC. Its protein is CASSPGLAEEETQYF.

About this clonotype: This may be a read error, as it is one base from a much larger clone. The CDR3 nucleotides read TGTGCCAGCAGCGCCAGGACAGGAAAAAATGAGCAGTACTTC. This codes for CASSARTGKNEQYF. The chain is built from TRBV9 and TRBJ2-4, with TRBD1 matching over 7 bases. The CDR3 runs 14 residues. V was clipped by 3 bases and J by 13 bases; unmatched bases: 13. The germline V gene has CDR1 SGDLS and CDR2 YYNGEE.

The chain joins TRBV15 to TRBJ2-1, with 7 bases lining up with TRBD2. CDR3 length: 17 amino acids. The V gene's germline CDR1 is LNHNV and CDR2 YYDKDF (reference sequence). The V and J ends lost 2 bases and 2 bases, in that order; junction bases with no gene match: 9. Written as DNA, the CDR3 is TGTGCCACCAGCAGATACTCTAGCGGCAGTCCCTACAATGAGCAGTTCTTC. Protein: CATSRYSSGSPYNEQFF. Complete variable domain (other parts from reference TRBV15 and TRBJ2-1): DAMVIQNPRYQVTQFGKPVTLSCSQTLNHNVMYWYQQKSSQAPKLLFHYYDKDFNNEADTPDNFQSRRPNTSFCFLDIRSPGLGDTAMYLCATSRYSSGSPYNEQFFGPGTRLTVL.

This clonotype was picked up many times. The V and J genes are TRBV29-1 and TRBJ2-3; D remains ambiguous. The CDR3 extends over 8 amino acids. The germline V gene has CDR1 SQVTM and CDR2 ANQGSEA. The CDR3 reads CGTDTQYF. The DNA for the CDR3 is TGCGGCACAGATACGCAGTATTTT.